Below, 31 T cell receptor beta chains from the same sample are listed, as sequenced in a study of CD8 T cells in ankylosing spondylitis. TCRdb ran MiXCR on the 5' RACE reads and lists one entry per CDR3 protein. The sample includes approximately 250,000 distinct CDR3 sequences, roughly a tenth of them seen just once. Sequencing was performed on blood, either unsorted or a sorted T cell fraction (not recorded which). Every receptor here comes from a male donor with ankylosing spondylitis or in good health (not recorded which).

There are many counts of this clonotype. V gene TRBV10-3 combines with J gene TRBJ2-2; possibly TRBD1 or TRBD2 for D (5 bases each). The V gene's germline CDR1 is ENHRY and CDR2 SYGVKD. CDR3 length: 16 amino acids. The germline V and J ends were trimmed by 0 bases and 4 bases, with 12 bases remaining between them. The CDR3 loop is CAISESFGTPTGELFF. DNA of the CDR3: TGTGCCATCAGTGAGTCATTCGGGACCCCCACCGGGGAGCTGTTTTTT.

Regarding this clonotype: A read error may account for a junction end that differs from germline. The gene calls are TRBV5-1 and TRBJ2-4; 7 positions agree with TRBD1. The germline gives CDR1 SGHRS, CDR2 YFSETQ. The CDR3 spans 16 residues. The CDR3: CVSSLAPGGAKNIQYF. In nucleotides, the CDR3 is TGCGTCAGCAGCTTGGCCCCAGGGGGAGCCAAAAACATTCAGTACTTC.

The gene calls are TRBV20-1 and TRBJ2-1; 10 bases map to TRBD2. Trimming at V came to 0 bases and at J to 10 bases, leaving 9 bases not matched to a gene. The CDR3 loop spans 15 amino acids. The germline gives CDR1 DFQATT, CDR2 SNEGSKA (reference sequence). CDR3 residues: CSARDRASGSGEQFF. The CDR3, as DNA: TGCAGTGCTAGAGATCGAGCTAGCGGGAGTGGGGAGCAGTTCTTC.

This clonotype was seen a few times. The chain has TRBV12-5 and TRBJ2-3; 12 bases line up with TRBD1. The germline V gene encodes CDR1 LGHNT and CDR2 FRNRAP. The ends lost 6 bases at V and 9 bases at J; junction bases unmatched: 10. This CDR3 comprises 15 residues. The CDR3 sequence: CASGGAGTGGETQYF. The DNA for the CDR3 is TGTGCTAGTGGAGGAGCCGGGACAGGGGGCGAAACGCAGTATTTT.

In its sample, this clonotype was seen many times. V is TRBV7-2 and J is TRBJ1-5, with D perhaps TRBD1 (6 bases). Germline CDR1 SGHTA, CDR2 FQGNSA. Trimming stripped 2 bases from V and 4 bases from J, with 6 bases between. This CDR3 comprises 13 residues. CDR3 nucleotides: TGTGCCAGCAGCTTACAGGGGAATCAGCCCCAGCATTTT. It codes for CASSLQGNQPQHF.

This clonotype was recorded at least ten times. The chain carries TRBV5-1 and TRBJ2-3; the match to TRBD1 covers 9 bases. CDR3 length: 16 residues. Losses at the gene ends were 4 bases for V and 2 bases for J; bases not matched to a gene: 8. The V gene's germline CDR1 is SGHRS and CDR2 YFSETQ. The CDR3 loop reads CASSSRDRVVTDTQYF. CDR3 DNA sequence: TGCGCCAGCAGCAGCCGGGACAGGGTAGTCACAGATACGCAGTATTTT. Filled out from reference TRBV5-1 and TRBJ2-3, the complete variable domain reads KAGVTQTPRYLIKTRGQQVTLSCSPISGHRSVSWYQQTPGQGLQFLFEYFSETQRNKGNFPGRFSGRQFSNSRSEMNVSTLELGDSALYLCASSSRDRVVTDTQYFGPGTRLTVL.

With regard to this clonotype: This may come from a read error, since a much larger clone is one base off. The chain employs TRBV30 and TRBJ2-7, with D perhaps matching TRBD1 (6 bases). The germline V gene encodes CDR1 GTSNPN and CDR2 SVGIG (reference sequence). The V gene lost 5 bases and the J gene lost 6 bases, with 20 bases spanning the gap. The CDR3 length is 14 residues. CDR3 nucleotide sequence: TGTGCCTGGGAAAGACGGGACATTACCTGCGAGCAGTACTTC. Residues: CAWERRDITCEQYF.

This clonotype was recorded only once. V usage is TRBV3-1 and J usage is TRBJ1-2; 10 bases map to TRBD1. Germline trimming cut 4 bases from V and 4 bases from J; bases unmatched to any gene: 3. The CDR3 extends over 14 amino acids. Germline V lookup: CDR1 LGHDT, CDR2 YNNKEL (reference sequence). The CDR3, as DNA: TGTGCCAGCAGCCCCCGGGACAGGGGCTATGGCTACACCTTC. Translation: CASSPRDRGYGYTF.

This clonotype was observed many times. The V call is TRBV3-1, the J call TRBJ2-7; 10 bases are a match to TRBD2. Germline V gene lookup returns CDR1 LGHDT and CDR2 YNNKEL (reference sequence). The ends lost 5 bases at V and 0 bases at J; junction bases unmatched: 4. The CDR3 sequence is 15 residues long. For the CDR3, the DNA is TGTGCCAGCAGCAATCTAGCGGGGGCCTCCTACGAGCAGTACTTC. Translated, it gives CASSNLAGASYEQYF.

CDR3 region: CASSGWISSIRSYEQYF. The CDR3 DNA reads as TGTGCCAGCAGTGGCTGGATCTCCTCAATACGCTCCTACGAGCAGTACTTC. The chain links TRBV6-1 to TRBJ2-7; D remains unclear. This CDR3 is 17 amino acids long. Trimming removed 4 bases from V and 0 bases from J, with 19 bases in between. Germline-derived CDR1 and CDR2 are MNHNS and SASEGT.

This clonotype has at least ten counts. The rearrangement joins TRBV12-3 or TRBV12-4 to TRBJ1-1; 9 nucleotides agree with TRBD1. The CDR3 has 12 amino acids. V lost 5 bases and J lost 11; bases outside the gene matches: 6. CDR3 amino acids: CASSLGQGSAFF. CDR3 bases: TGTGCCAGCAGTCTGGGACAGGGAAGCGCTTTCTTT.

This clonotype was counted a single time. CDR3 DNA: TGTGCCAGCACTGGAGGGACTAGCGGCCTGAACACCGGGGAGCTGTTTTTT. Translation: CASTGGTSGLNTGELFF. The rearrangement links TRBV6-1 to TRBJ2-2; the match to TRBD2 covers 11 bases. Germline trimming cut 7 bases from V and 1 base from J; bases unmatched to any gene: 8. CDR1 is MNHNS, CDR2 SASEGT, per germline. CDR3 length: 17 residues.

The genes are TRBV29-1 and TRBJ1-2, with D possibly TRBD1 on 5 matching bases. This CDR3 comprises 14 residues. Trimming took off 4 bases at V and 4 bases at J, with 16 bases between the two ends. Germline V gene data show CDR1 as SQVTM and CDR2 as ANQGSEA. Here the CDR3 DNA reads TGCAGCGTTGGCTTCCAGGGAGGTGGCTATGGCTACACCTTC. Its translation is CSVGFQGGGYGYTF.

This clonotype was found many times. The rearrangement uses TRBV12-3 or TRBV12-4 and TRBJ1-1, with D uncertain. The CDR3 extends over 13 amino acids. The V gene lost 8 bases and the J gene lost 4 bases, with 14 bases spanning the gap. CDR3 sequence (DNA): TGTGCCAGCTCCGTGACGGGAGGCACTGAAGCTTTCTTT. This gives the protein CASSVTGGTEAFF.

The sample holds many counts of this clonotype. This chain connects TRBV7-2 to TRBJ2-1, with a weak D call TRBD1 (6 bases). The V gene's germline CDR1 is SGHTA and CDR2 FQGNSA. The CDR3 is made up of 15 amino acids. V shed 7 bases and J shed 0 bases, with 13 bases lying between them. The CDR3 nucleotides read TGTGCCAGCACCGGAGACAGGAGCTCCTACAATGAGCAGTTCTTC. Translation gives CASTGDRSSYNEQFF.

The chain combines TRBV7-9 with TRBJ1-3; D gene ambiguous. This CDR3 region has 13 residues. Germline V CDR1 and CDR2: SEHNR, FQNEAQ (reference sequence). Deletions cut 6 bases from V and 2 bases from J, with 8 bases between. CDR3: CASSLTAGNTIYF. As DNA, the CDR3 is TGTGCCAGCAGTTTGACTGCTGGAAACACCATATATTTT.

This clonotype was detected ten times or more. The chain uses TRBV20-1 and TRBJ2-5; a weak D match, TRBD2 (5 bases). Germline CDR1 DFQATT, CDR2 SNEGSKA (reference sequence). CDR3 length: 14 amino acids. V lost 0 bases, J lost 1 base, and 9 bases lay in between. The CDR3 DNA is TGCAGTGCTAGAGATCTGAGCGGCCAAGAGACCCAGTACTTC. Amino acids: CSARDLSGQETQYF.

This clonotype was detected only a few times. J is TRBJ1-5 and V is TRBV30; D is undetermined. In germline, CDR1 is GTSNPN, CDR2 SVGIG (reference sequence). V was clipped by 0 bases and J by 7 bases, with 13 bases between them. This CDR3 has 14 amino acids. Here the CDR3 DNA reads TGTGCCTGGAGTGTAAACGCCCTTGGGCAGCCCCAGCATTTT. It translates to CAWSVNALGQPQHF.

Many counts were recorded for this clonotype. V and J are TRBV6-2 or TRBV6-3 and TRBJ1-1, with D hard to call. Germline V gene data show CDR1 as MNHEY and CDR2 as SVGEGT. V shed 5 bases and J shed 11 bases, with 12 bases lying between them. The CDR3 length is 11 residues. This chain's CDR3 is CASSAGRGAFF. CDR3 nucleotide sequence: TGTGCCAGCAGTGCAGGACGCGGGGCTTTCTTT.

This clonotype was counted at least ten times. The genes are TRBV7-8 and TRBJ2-3; TRBD2 might be the D (7 bases). V lost 0 bases to trimming and J lost 4 bases, with 11 bases between them. The CDR3 loop spans 15 amino acids. CDR1 and CDR2 (germline): SGHVS, FQNEAQ. The CDR3 nucleotides read TGTGCCAGCAGCTTAGCGGGGGGGCTAGCAGATACGCAGTATTTT. The encoded protein is CASSLAGGLADTQYF.

This clonotype was detected a few times. The rearrangement links TRBV7-9 to TRBJ2-1; no definite D call. Trimming cost V 5 bases and J 6 bases, with 11 bases left between them. CDR1 and CDR2 from the germline V gene are SEHNR and FQNEAQ (reference sequence). CDR3 length: 13 amino acids. CDR3 residues: CASSPDIGNEQFF. DNA of the CDR3: TGTGCCAGCAGCCCCGACATCGGCAATGAGCAGTTCTTC.

Worth noting for this clonotype: The junction differs from germline at one of its ends, possibly a read error. This sequence joins TRBV18 and TRBJ2-2; the D call may be TRBD1 or TRBD2 (6 bases each). The germline V gene encodes CDR1 KGHSH and CDR2 LQKENI. This CDR3 spans 16 amino acids. In DNA form, the CDR3 reads TGTGCCAGCTCACCACCGACGGGGGCAAACACCGAGGAGCTGTTTTTT. This sequence encodes CASSPPTGANTEELFF.

Ten or more counts support this clonotype. The chain employs TRBV3-1 and TRBJ2-1, with 8 bases aligning to TRBD2. Germline V lookup: CDR1 LGHDT, CDR2 YNNKEL (reference sequence). The CDR3 is made up of 13 amino acids. V was clipped by 4 bases and J by 9 bases; unmatched bases: 5. The CDR3 DNA reads as TGTGCCAGCAGCCGGGGGGCGGGGGGTGAGCAGTTCTTC. Protein sequence: CASSRGAGGEQFF.

This clonotype was counted ten times or more. The chain employs TRBV18 and TRBJ2-5; possible D gene TRBD2, 6 bases. Trimming removed 2 bases from V and 5 bases from J, with 9 bases in between. The germline gives CDR1 KGHSH, CDR2 LQKENI. This CDR3 is 13 amino acids long. CDR3 residues: CASSPGTSETQYF. In DNA, the CDR3 is TGTGCCAGCTCACCAGGGACTTCGGAGACCCAGTACTTC.

The table lists this clonotype with a few counts. This sequence joins TRBV7-9 and TRBJ2-7; 7 nucleotides line up with TRBD1. Germline CDR1 and CDR2: SEHNR and FQNEAQ (reference sequence). Trimming at V came to 5 bases and at J to 2 bases, leaving 6 bases not matched to a gene. This CDR3 comprises 14 residues. The CDR3 coding sequence is TGTGCCAGCAGCCCTCCGGGACAGACCTACGAGCAGTACTTC. As protein: CASSPPGQTYEQYF.

On this clonotype: A clone one base away is much larger, so this may be a read error. The V and J genes are TRBV27 and TRBJ2-2; tentatively, D is TRBD1 or TRBD2 (5 bases each). The germline gives CDR1 MNHEY, CDR2 SMNVEV (reference sequence). This CDR3 is built from 12 residues. The CDR3 protein is CASRLGTGEPFF. CDR3 nucleotides: TGTGCCAGCCGCTTGGGGACCGGGGAGCCGTTTTTT.

The sample holds a few counts of this clonotype. This sequence joins TRBV10-3 and TRBJ1-5; tentative D call: TRBD1 (5 bases). The CDR3 is 13 amino acids. Deletions cut 4 bases from V and 5 bases from J, with 9 bases between. Germline assignment: CDR1 ENHRY and CDR2 SYGVKD. Here the CDR3 DNA reads TGTGCCATCAGTGTAGACAGAGATCAGCCCCAGCATTTT. This sequence encodes CAISVDRDQPQHF.

At least ten counts were recorded for this clonotype. The V call is TRBV30, the J call TRBJ2-2, with a weak D call TRBD2 (5 bases). The germline gives CDR1 GTSNPN, CDR2 SVGIG (reference sequence). V was cut by 2 bases and J by 7 bases, with 8 bases left in between. The CDR3 runs 12 residues. CDR3 loop: CAWSSSGGELFF. In DNA form, the CDR3 reads TGTGCCTGGAGTTCCAGCGGCGGGGAGCTGTTTTTT.

This clonotype was seen repeatedly, ten times or more. The chain joins TRBV2 to TRBJ2-3; D gene unclear. CDR1 SNHLY and CDR2 FYNNEI come from the germline V gene. Trimming left V 3 bases short and J 1 base short, with 8 bases between. This CDR3 spans 14 amino acids. The CDR3 is CASSDLRGTDTQYF. The DNA of the CDR3 is TGTGCCAGCAGTGATCTTCGGGGCACAGATACGCAGTATTTT.

This clonotype was observed a few times. The CDR3, as DNA: TGCGCCAGCAGCCAAGATCCCAGCGGGAGGGCCACAGATACGCAGTATTTT. Translating gives CASSQDPSGRATDTQYF. This chain links TRBV4-1 with TRBJ2-3, with 10 bases identical to TRBD2. V dropped 0 bases and J dropped 2; count of bases not matched to a gene: 5. The CDR3 length is 17 residues. Germline V gene lookup returns CDR1 MGHRA and CDR2 YSYEKL.

This clonotype was counted many times. This chain joins TRBV7-9 and TRBJ2-3, with 10 bases lining up with TRBD1. Germline V gene data show CDR1 as SEHNR and CDR2 as FQNEAQ (reference sequence). V lost 5 bases to trimming and J lost 3 bases; unmatched junction nucleotides: 5. CDR3 length: 15 residues. The CDR3 coding sequence is TGTGCCAGCAGCACCGGACAGGGGGTTACAGATACGCAGTATTTT. Translation gives CASSTGQGVTDTQYF.